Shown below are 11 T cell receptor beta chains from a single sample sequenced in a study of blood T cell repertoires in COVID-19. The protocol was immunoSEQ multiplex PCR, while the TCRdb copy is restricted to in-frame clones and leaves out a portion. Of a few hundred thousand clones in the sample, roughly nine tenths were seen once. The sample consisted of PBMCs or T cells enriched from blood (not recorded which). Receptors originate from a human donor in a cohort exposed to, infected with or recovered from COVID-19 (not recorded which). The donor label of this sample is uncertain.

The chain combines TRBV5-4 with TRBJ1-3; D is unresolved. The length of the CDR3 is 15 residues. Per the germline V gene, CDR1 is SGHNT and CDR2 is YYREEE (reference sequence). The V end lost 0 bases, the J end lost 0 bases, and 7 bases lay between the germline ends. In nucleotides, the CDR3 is TGTGCCAGCAGCTTGGGACGGAGCTCTGGAAACACCATATATTTT. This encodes CASSLGRSSGNTIYF.

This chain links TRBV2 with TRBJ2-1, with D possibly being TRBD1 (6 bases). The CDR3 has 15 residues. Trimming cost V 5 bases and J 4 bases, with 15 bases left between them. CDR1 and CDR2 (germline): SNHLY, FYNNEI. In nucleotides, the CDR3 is TGTGCCAGCAGTCCTCCGCAGGGGAGATACAATGAGCAGTTCTTC. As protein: CASSPPQGRYNEQFF.

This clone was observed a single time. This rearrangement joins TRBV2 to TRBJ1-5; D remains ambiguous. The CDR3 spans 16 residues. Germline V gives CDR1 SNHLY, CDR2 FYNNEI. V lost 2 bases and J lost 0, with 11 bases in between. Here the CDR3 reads CASSENLADSNQPQHF. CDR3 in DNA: TGTGCCAGCAGTGAAAATCTGGCTGATAGCAATCAGCCCCAGCATTTT. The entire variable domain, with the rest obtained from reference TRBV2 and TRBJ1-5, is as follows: EPEVTQTPSHQVTQMGQEVILRCVPISNHLYFYWYRQILGQKVEFLVSFYNNEISEKSEIFDDQFSVERPDGSNFTLKIRSTKLEDSAMYFCASSENLADSNQPQHFGDGTRLSIL.

As DNA, the CDR3 is TGTGCCACCAGTACTTCGACTAAGAGCAATCAGCCCCAGCATTTT. Translated, it gives CATSTSTKSNQPQHF. This chain connects TRBV24-1 to TRBJ1-5, with no clear D. The CDR3 is 15 residues long. Germline loops: CDR1 KGHDR, CDR2 SFDVKD. The ends were cut back, 6 bases at V and 1 base at J, with 12 bases in the middle.

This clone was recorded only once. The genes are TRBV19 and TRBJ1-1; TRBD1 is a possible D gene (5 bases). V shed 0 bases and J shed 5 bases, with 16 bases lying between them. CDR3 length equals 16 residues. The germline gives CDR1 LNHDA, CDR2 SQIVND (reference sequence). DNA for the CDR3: TGTGCCAGTAGTATAGATTACCGGGGGGGAAGGACTGAAGCTTTCTTT. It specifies CASSIDYRGGRTEAFF.

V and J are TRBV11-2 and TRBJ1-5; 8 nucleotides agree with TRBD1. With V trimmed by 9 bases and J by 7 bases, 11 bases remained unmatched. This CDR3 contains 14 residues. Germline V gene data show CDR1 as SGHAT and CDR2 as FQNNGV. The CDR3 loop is CASRGQGVGQPQHF. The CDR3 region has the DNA TGTGCCAGTCGCGGACAGGGTGTCGGCCAGCCCCAGCATTTT. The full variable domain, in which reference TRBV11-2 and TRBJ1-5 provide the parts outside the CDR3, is EAGVAQSPRYKIIEKRQSVAFWCNPISGHATLYWYQQILGQGPKLLIQFQNNGVVDDSQLPKDRFSAERLKGVDSTLKIQPAKLEDSAVYLCASRGQGVGQPQHFGDGTRLSIL.

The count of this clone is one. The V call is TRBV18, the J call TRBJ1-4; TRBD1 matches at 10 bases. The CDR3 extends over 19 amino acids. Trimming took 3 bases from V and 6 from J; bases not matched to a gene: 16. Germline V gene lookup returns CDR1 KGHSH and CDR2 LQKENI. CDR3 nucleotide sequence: TGTGCCAGCTCACCCCGGGGGACAGGGGTTTTGAGCGCGGATGAAAAACTGTTTTTT. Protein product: CASSPRGTGVLSADEKLFF. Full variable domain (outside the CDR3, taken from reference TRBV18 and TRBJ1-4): NAGVMQNPRHLVRRRGQEARLRCSPMKGHSHVYWYRQLPEEGLKFMVYLQKENIIDESGMPKERFSAEFPKEGPSILRIQQVVRGDSAAYFCASSPRGTGVLSADEKLFFGSGTQLSVL.

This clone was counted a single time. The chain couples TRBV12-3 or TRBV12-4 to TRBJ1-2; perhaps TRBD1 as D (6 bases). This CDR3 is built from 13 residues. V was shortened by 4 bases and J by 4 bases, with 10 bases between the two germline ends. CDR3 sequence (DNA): TGTGCCAGCAGTTCGGCAGGGGTCTATGGCTACACCTTC. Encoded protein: CASSSAGVYGYTF.

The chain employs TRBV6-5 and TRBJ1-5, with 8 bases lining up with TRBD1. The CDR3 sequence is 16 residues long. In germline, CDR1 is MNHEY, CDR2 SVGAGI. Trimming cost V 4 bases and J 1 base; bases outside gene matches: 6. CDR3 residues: CASSSGGLSSNQPQHF. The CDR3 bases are TGTGCCAGCAGTTCAGGGGGCCTATCGAGCAATCAGCCCCAGCATTTT.

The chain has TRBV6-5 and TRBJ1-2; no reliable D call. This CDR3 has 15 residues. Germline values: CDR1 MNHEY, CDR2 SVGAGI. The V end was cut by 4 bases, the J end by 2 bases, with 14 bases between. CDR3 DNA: TGTGCCAGCAGTTCCCTGCCACGAGAAAACTATGGCTACACCTTC. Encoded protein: CASSSLPRENYGYTF.

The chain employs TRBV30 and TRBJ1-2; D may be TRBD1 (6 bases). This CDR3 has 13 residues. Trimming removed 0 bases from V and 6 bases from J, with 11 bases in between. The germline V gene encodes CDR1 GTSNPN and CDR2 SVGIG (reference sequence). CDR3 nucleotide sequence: TGTGCCTGGAGTGTATCAGGGGTGGATGGCTACACCTTC. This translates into CAWSVSGVDGYTF.